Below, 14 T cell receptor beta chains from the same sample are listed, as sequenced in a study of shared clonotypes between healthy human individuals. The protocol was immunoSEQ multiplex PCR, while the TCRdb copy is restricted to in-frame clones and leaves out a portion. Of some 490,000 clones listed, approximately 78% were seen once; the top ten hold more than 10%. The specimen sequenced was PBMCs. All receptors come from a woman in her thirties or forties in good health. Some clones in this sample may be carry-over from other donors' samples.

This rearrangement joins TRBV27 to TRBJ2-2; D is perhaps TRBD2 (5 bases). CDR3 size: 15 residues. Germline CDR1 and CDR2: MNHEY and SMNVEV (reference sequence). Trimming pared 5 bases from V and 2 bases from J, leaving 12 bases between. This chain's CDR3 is CASSLRTGNTGELFF. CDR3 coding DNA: TGTGCCAGCAGTCTACGGACGGGAAACACCGGGGAGCTGTTTTTT.

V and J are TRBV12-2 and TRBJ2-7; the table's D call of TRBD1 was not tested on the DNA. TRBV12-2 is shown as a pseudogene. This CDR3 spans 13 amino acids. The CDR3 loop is CASPRAQGGEQYF. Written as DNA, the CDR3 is TGTGCAAGTCCTAGGGCACAGGGGGGCGAGCAGTACTTC.

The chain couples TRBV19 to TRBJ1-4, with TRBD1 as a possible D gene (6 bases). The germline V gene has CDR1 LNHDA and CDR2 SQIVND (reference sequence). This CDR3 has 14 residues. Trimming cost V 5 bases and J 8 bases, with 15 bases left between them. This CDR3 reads CASSRPGTTEKLFF. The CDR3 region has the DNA TGTGCCAGTAGTCGCCCCGGGACAACGGAAAAACTGTTTTTT.

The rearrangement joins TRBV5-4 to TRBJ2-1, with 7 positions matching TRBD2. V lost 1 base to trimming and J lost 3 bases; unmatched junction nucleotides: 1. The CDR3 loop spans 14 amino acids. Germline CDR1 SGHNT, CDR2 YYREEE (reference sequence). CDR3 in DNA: TGTGCCAGCAGCTTGCGCGGGAGCTACAATGAGCAGTTCTTC. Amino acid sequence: CASSLRGSYNEQFF.

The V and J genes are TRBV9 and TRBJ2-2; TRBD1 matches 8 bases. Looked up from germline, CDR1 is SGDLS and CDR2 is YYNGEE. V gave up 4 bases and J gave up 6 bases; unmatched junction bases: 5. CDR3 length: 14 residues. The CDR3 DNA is TGTGCCAGCAGCACCCGACAGGGGCCCGGGGAGCTGTTTTTT. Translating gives CASSTRQGPGELFF.

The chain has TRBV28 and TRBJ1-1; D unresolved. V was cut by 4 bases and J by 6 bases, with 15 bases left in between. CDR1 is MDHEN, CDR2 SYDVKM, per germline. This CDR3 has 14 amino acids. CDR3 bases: TGTGCCAGCAGTTACCCTCCAGAGGTCGCTGAAGCTTTCTTT. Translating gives CASSYPPEVAEAFF.

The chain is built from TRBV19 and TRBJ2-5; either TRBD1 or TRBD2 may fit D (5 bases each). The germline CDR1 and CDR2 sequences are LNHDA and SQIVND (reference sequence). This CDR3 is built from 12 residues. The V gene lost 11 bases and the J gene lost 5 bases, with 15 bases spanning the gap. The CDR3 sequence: CACRGAGETQYF. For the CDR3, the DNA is TGTGCCTGCCGAGGGGCTGGGGAGACCCAGTACTTC.

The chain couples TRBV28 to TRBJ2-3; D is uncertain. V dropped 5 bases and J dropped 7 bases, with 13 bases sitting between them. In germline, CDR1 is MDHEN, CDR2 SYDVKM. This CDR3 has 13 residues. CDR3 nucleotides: TGTGCCAGCAGTCCACAGTCCTACTATACGCAGTATTTT. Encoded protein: CASSPQSYYTQYF. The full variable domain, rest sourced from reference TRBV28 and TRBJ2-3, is DVKVTQSSRYLVKRTGEKVFLECVQDMDHENMFWYRQDPGLGLRLIYFSYDVKMKEKGDIPEGYSVSREKKERFSLILESASTNQTSMYLCASSPQSYYTQYFGPGTRLTVL.

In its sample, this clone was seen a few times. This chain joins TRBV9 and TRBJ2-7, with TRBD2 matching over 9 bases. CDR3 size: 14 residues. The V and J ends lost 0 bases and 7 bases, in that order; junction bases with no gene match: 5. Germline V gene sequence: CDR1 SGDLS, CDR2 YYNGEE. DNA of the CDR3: TGTGCCAGCAGCGTAGGGCTAGCGGGAACGGAGCAGTACTTC. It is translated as CASSVGLAGTEQYF.

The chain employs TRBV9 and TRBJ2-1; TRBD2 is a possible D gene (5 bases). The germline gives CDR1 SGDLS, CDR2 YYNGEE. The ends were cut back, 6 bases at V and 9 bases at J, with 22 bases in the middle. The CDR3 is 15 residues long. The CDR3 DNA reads TGTGCCAGCACTGGCGGCCTGATGACCCGGGGTGAGCAGTTCTTC. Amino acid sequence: CASTGGLMTRGEQFF.

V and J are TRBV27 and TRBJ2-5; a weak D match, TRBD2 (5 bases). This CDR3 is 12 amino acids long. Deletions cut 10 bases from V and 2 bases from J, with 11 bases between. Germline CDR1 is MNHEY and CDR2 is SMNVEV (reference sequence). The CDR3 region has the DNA TGTGCCACCAGAGGGCCACAAGAGACCCAGTACTTC. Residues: CATRGPQETQYF.

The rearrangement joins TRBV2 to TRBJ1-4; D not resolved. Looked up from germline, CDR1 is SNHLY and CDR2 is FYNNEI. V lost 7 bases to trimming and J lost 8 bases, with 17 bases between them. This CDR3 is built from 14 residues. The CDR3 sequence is CASTRTDGGEKLFF. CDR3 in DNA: TGTGCCAGCACCAGGACGGACGGAGGGGAAAAACTGTTTTTT. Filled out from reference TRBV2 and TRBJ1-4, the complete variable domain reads EPEVTQTPSHQVTQMGQEVILRCVPISNHLYFYWYRQILGQKVEFLVSFYNNEISEKSEIFDDQFSVERPDGSNFTLKIRSTKLEDSAMYFCASTRTDGGEKLFFGSGTQLSVL.

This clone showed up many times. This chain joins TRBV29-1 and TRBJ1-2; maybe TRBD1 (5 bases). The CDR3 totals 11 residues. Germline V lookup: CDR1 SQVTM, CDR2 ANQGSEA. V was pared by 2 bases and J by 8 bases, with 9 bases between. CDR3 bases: TGCAGCGTTGAAAGAGGGGAGGGCTACACCTTC. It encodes CSVERGEGYTF.

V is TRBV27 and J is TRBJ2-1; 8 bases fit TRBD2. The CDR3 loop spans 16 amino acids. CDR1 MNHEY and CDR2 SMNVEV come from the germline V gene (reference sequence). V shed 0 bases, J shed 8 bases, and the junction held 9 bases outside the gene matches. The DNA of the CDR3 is TGTGCCAGCAGTTTATCGGGGACTAGTTTTGGGTATGAGCAGTTCTTC. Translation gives CASSLSGTSFGYEQFF.